The present T cell receptor beta chain was sequenced within a study of T cells in localized non-small cell lung cancer. Overall study results and limits: Increased T cell density in blood showed an association with longer overall survival. Heterogeneity is still possible, as just one tumor region was sequenced.

This CDR3 has 13 residues. The germline V gene has CDR1 LNHDA and CDR2 SQIVND (reference sequence). Trimming took 7 bases from V and 8 from J, leaving 14 bases between them. The protocol was immunoSEQ multiplex PCR, while the TCRdb copy is restricted to in-frame clones and leaves out a portion. The repertoire includes roughly 3,000 clones, less than 20% of them detected once, and 9.5% to 15% sits in the top ten. Points on this clone: What it binds is not known.

This clonotype was obtained from a man aged 40 to 70 with stage I lung adenocarcinoma. The specimen comprised lung tumor tissue, sampled before any cancer treatment. The V gene is TRBV19, the J gene TRBJ1-4; D possibly corresponds to TRBD1 (6 bases). In nucleotides, the CDR3 is TGTGCCAGTACCGAACAGGGCTTCGAAAAACTGTTTTTT. It specifies CASTEQGFEKLFF.